This T cell receptor beta chain was profiled in a study of T cell responses to AZD1222 COVID-19 vaccine (dated by TCRdb to the early 2020s). Broadly, across the study: Because spike-specific TCR depth and breadth did not differ between the two schedules, AZD1222 recipients who got a second dose at roughly 4 weeks were pooled with those who got a second dose at roughly 12 weeks. TCR sequencing covered more than 230 trial participants: roughly 200 given two doses of AZD1222 and 26 given two doses of MenACWY control vaccine. Trial participants were enrolled by age into 18-55, 56-69 and 70-plus year subgroups, with approximately 150, 30 and 60 TCR-sequenced participants respectively.

General conclusions and limits of the study: In the small 56-69-year group, the increase in depth fell short of significance, most likely because of low power. No day 14 peak-response samples were available, so repertoires were characterized only after the peak T cell response. Spike-specific TCR breadth and depth rose significantly after two AZD1222 doses compared with day 0 and with MenACWY recipients. Conclusions about previously exposed vaccinees are limited, since just five or six AZD1222 recipients were seropositive for SARS-CoV-2 at baseline. The whole spike protein was spanned by vaccine-associated CD4 TCRs, and dominant responses were seen in regions 160-218 and 743-854. Participants were mostly white British, with more females than males. The authors suggested clonal diversity may have been underestimated. Reportedly, close to half of the unique spike-specific TCRs recognized epitopes lying outside the regions that are mutated in the B.1.351 and B.1.1.7 variants.

CDR1 and CDR2, per the germline V gene, are SGHRS and YFSETQ. The CDR3 spans 17 residues, from the cysteine through the phenylalanine. Only CDR3 DNA is held: 51 bases, read in frame from base 1. Trimming costs V 3 bases and J 6 bases, and their ends lie 22 bases apart. To note about this clone: The clone's antigen remains unknown. Base-call qualities are not available, and no considerably larger clone is one nucleotide away.

The sample's time point label is to be understood as: baseline before first vaccination. Samples from vaccinated people were obtained from the UK trials COV001 and COV002, which included a single-blind randomized controlled phase 2/3 trial of AZD1222 (ChAdOx1 nCoV-19) in healthy adults. For TCRbeta chain sequencing, PBMC samples from trial participants were taken at day 0 and at day 28 after the second dose. The CDR3 regions of human TCRbeta chains were analyzed by immunosequencing. On the authors' methods: Repertoire TCRs were matched against a reference library of SARS-CoV-2-specific TCRs generated with the MIRA antigen-specificity platform. Breadth was defined as the fraction of unique TCRs that were SARS-CoV-2-associated. Depth was defined as the fraction of total T cells that were SARS-CoV-2-associated. Each spike-specific TCR was assigned to its reactive spike region and to a CD4 or CD8 class using the MIRA data. Log10-transformed breadth and depth values were compared by one-way ANOVA with Sidak's multiple comparisons tests. In TCRdb, the immuneACCESS table is reduced to in-frame sequences with V and J assigned. These tables do not hold every clone; where another copy was compared, an unresolved V gene accounts for under half, and the others remain unexplained. D and trimming were read from the DNA, whereas the V and J calls and clone size are those reported in that table. This sample holds tens of thousands of clones; less than 85% were observed only once. Of the sample, about 3.9% falls within the top ten clones.

The sequenced sample was peripheral blood, obtained on day 0 of AZD1222 vaccination. The TCR originated in an adult in good health. This chain joins TRBV5-1 to TRBJ2-1; the D call is tentative, TRBD1 or TRBD2, as each matches 6 bases. The base sequence is TGCGCCAGCAGCTCAAACCGTAGGGGGGCGGTATCCAATGAGCAGTTCTTC. It translates to CASSSNRRGAVSNEQFF.